The clone carrying this T cell receptor beta chain was counted only a few times. Its antigen is not known. PCR primers comprised 60 Vbeta and 13 Jbeta primers. TCRdb's copy holds only in-frame clones and misses some; the assay was immunoSEQ multiplex PCR. The data show approximately 140,000 clones, just under 85% seen once. The data derive from a study of cytomegalovirus exposure and HLA in healthy donors. Whole-study findings and limits: Common viral pathogens seemed to be connected with several of the most significant clusters, according to a later analysis. The sole available immune exposure information was CMV serostatus.

The sequence was collected from a boy under 10 years old in good health and CMV-seronegative. Sequenced material: PBMCs.

Written as DNA, the CDR3 is TGTGCCAGCAGCTTAGAACAGGGTATGAACTATGGCTACACCTTC. It encodes CASSLEQGMNYGYTF. J is TRBJ1-2 and V is TRBV7-9; maybe TRBD1 (6 bases). This CDR3 contains 15 residues. V lost 1 base to trimming and J lost 2 bases, with 11 bases between them. Germline loops: CDR1 SEHNR, CDR2 FQNEAQ (reference sequence).